The 5 T cell receptor beta chains reported below all come from one sample, sequenced in a study of T cells after posttransplantation cyclophosphamide. TCRdb keeps only in-frame clones here, not all; method: immunoSEQ multiplex PCR. This sample shows 35,000 to 55,000 clones and no singletons; approximately 2.4% rests with the ten largest. Input material: PBMCs. The receptors were gathered from a man between 40 and 49 years old in good health, CMV-negative, and a related stem cell transplant donor.

This clone has a count of ten or more. V is TRBV6-5 and J is TRBJ1-2, with D unresolved. There are 12 residues in the CDR3. The germline CDR1 and CDR2 sequences are MNHEY and SVGAGI. Trimming took off 4 bases at V and 4 bases at J, with 7 bases between the two ends. Written as DNA, the CDR3 is TGTGCCAGCAGTTCGAAGCTCTATGGCTACACCTTC. Amino acid sequence: CASSSKLYGYTF.

For the CDR3, the DNA is TGTGCCAGCAGTCCCTTTGAGGCCTCGGGCGAGCAGTACTTC. This encodes CASSPFEASGEQYF. The chain uses TRBV27 and TRBJ2-7; D uncertain. Germline V gene sequence: CDR1 MNHEY, CDR2 SMNVEV (reference sequence). CDR3 length equals 14 residues. V shed 5 bases and J shed 6 bases, with 17 bases lying between them.

In this sample, this clone turned up many times. The rearrangement joins TRBV5-4 to TRBJ2-2; D is perhaps TRBD1 (6 bases). V shed 2 bases and J shed 6 bases, with 14 bases lying between them. CDR1 and CDR2 (germline): SGHNT, YYREEE (reference sequence). This CDR3 has 15 amino acids. The chain's CDR3 is CASSLVQGEAGELFF. The CDR3 nucleotides read TGTGCCAGCAGCTTAGTACAGGGCGAGGCCGGGGAGCTGTTTTTT.

This clone has at least ten counts. The chain carries TRBV9 and TRBJ2-6; 10 nucleotides align to TRBD1. The CDR3 contains 17 residues. Unmatched junction bases numbered 6, after V lost 4 bases and J lost 2 bases. The germline CDR1 and CDR2 sequences are SGDLS and YYNGEE. CDR3 amino acids: CASSRDRGGAGANVLTF. The CDR3 DNA is TGTGCCAGCAGCCGGGACAGGGGTGGGGCTGGGGCCAACGTCCTGACTTTC. The entire variable domain, with the rest obtained from reference TRBV9 and TRBJ2-6, is as follows: DSGVTQTPKHLITATGQRVTLRCSPRSGDLSVYWYQQSLDQGLQFLIQYYNGEERAKGNILERFSAQQFPDLHSELNLSSLELGDSALYFCASSRDRGGAGANVLTFGAGSRLTVL.

This clone was counted ten times or more. The V and J genes are TRBV7-3 and TRBJ2-2; 10 bases map to TRBD2. The CDR3 length is 19 residues. The V and J ends lost 6 bases and 3 bases, in that order; junction bases with no gene match: 16. From germline, CDR1 is SGHTA and CDR2 FQGTGA. The CDR3 nucleotides are TGTGCCAGCAGTATTGGACGGGAATCGACTAGCGGGTACACCGGGGAGCTGTTTTTT. Amino acids: CASSIGRESTSGYTGELFF.